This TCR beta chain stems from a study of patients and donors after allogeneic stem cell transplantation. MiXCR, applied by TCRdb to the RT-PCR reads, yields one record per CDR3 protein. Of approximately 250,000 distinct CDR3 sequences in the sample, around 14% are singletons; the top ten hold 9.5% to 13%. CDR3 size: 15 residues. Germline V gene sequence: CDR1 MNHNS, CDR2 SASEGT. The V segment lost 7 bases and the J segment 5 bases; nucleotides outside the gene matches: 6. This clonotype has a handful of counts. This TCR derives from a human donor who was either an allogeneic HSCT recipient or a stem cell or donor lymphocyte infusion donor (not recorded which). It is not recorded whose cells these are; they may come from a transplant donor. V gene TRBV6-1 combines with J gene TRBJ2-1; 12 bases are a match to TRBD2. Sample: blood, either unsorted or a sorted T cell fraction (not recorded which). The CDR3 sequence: CASTPRTSGNNEQFF. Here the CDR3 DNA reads TGTGCCAGCACCCCCAGGACTAGCGGGAACAATGAGCAGTTCTTC.